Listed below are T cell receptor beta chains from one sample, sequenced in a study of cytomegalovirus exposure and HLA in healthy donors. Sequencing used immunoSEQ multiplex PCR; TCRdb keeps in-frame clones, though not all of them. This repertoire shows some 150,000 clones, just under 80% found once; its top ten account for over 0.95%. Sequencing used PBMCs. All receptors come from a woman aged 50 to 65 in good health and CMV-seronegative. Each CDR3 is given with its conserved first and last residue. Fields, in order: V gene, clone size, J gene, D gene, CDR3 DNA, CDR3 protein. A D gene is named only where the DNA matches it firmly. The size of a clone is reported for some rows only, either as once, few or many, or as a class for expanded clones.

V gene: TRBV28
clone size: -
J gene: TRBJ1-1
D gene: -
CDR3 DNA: TGTGCCAGCAGGATACAGGGGAACACTGAAGCTTTCTTT
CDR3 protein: CASRIQGNTEAFF

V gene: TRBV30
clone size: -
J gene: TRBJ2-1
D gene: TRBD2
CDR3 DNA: TGTGCCTGGAGCCAAGGGGGACTAGGGATCTTC
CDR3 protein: CAWSQGGLGIF

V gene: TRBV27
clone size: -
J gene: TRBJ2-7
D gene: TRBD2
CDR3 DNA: TGTGCCAGCAGTATGGGACTAGCGACAGAGCAGTACTTC
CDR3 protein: CASSMGLATEQYF

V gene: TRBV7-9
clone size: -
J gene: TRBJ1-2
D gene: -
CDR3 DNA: TGTGCCAGCAGCAAGGACGGGACTAACTATGGCTACACCTTC
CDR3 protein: CASSKDGTNYGYTF

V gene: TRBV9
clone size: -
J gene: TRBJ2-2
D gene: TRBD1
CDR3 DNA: TGTGCCAGCAGCCATCCGGGACAGCTTTTTTTT
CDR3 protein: CASSHPGQLFF

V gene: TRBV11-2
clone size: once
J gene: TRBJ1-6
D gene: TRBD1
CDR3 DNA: TGTGCCAGCAGCTTCCCACAGGGGGCATTGCTGTCGAATTCACCCCTCCACTTT
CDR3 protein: CASSFPQGALLSNSPLHF

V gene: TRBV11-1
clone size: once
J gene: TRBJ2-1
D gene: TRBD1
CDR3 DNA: TGTGCCAGCAGCTTCCTCGCAGGGGGCGATGAGCAGTTCTTC
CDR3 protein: CASSFLAGGDEQFF

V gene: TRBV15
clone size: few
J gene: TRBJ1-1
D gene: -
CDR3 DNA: TGTGCCACCAGCAAAGGAGACCGCCACACTGAAGCTTTCTTT
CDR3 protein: CATSKGDRHTEAFF

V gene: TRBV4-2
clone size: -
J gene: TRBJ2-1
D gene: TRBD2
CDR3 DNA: TGTGCCAGCAGCCAAGATTGGGCGGGGGGGCCAACCACAAGCTCCTACAATGAGCAGTTCTTC
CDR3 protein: CASSQDWAGGPTTSSYNEQFF

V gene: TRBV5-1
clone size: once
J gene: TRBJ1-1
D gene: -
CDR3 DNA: TGCGCCAGCAGTACTGAGGGGGTGAACACTGAAGCTTTCTTT
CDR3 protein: CASSTEGVNTEAFF

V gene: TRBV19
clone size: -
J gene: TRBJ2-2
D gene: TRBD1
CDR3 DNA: TGTGCCAGTATTAGGGAAATAACAGGGGGTTACACCGGGGAGCTGTTTTTT
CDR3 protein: CASIREITGGYTGELFF

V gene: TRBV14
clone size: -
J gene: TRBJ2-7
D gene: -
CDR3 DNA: TGTGCCAGCAGCCAAGCTACAGTTACCGAGCAGTACTTC
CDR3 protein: CASSQATVTEQYF

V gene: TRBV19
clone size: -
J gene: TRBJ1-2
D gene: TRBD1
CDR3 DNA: TGTGCCAGTAGTATGATGTGGACAGGGTGGTATGGCTACACCTTC
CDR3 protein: CASSMMWTGWYGYTF